This T cell receptor (beta chain) derives from a study of T cells in Graves' hyperthyroidism and ophthalmopathy. In the study overall: The authors collected peripheral blood at initial diagnosis, before any treatment. Findings of the study overall: Appearing also in blood were most of the thyroid clonotypes expanded above 0.001.

CDR3 length equals 13 residues. Trimming stripped 7 bases from V and 1 base from J, with 10 bases between. Germline CDR1 is SNHLY and CDR2 is FYNNEI. This clonotype appeared many times. Its antigen is as yet unknown. In the ophthalmopathy cohort, Clinical Activity Score was at least 3, NOSPECS grade at least 4, and duration under 3 months. Uncontrolled infection, other autoimmune disease, pregnancy or lactation led to exclusion. It was RNA transcripts that yielded the amplified TCR beta CDR3 regions. An initial round of RT-PCR targeting the TCR CDR3 relied on the HTBI primer set. TCRdb analysed the multiplex PCR reads with MiXCR anew, one entry per CDR3 protein. The sample has approximately 380,000 distinct CDR3 sequences, under 20% seen once.

The V gene is TRBV2, the J gene TRBJ1-1, with D possibly TRBD1 on 6 matching bases. This sequence originates from a man between 18 and 29 years old with Graves' ophthalmopathy. The sequencing sample was made of blood. The CDR3 region is CASNGQPNTEAFF. In nucleotides, the CDR3 is TGTGCCAGCAACGGACAGCCGAACACTGAAGCTTTCTTT.